This T cell receptor (beta chain) was sequenced during a study of shared T cell receptors in the human thymus. V lost 4 bases and J 4 bases, leaving 15 bases between the germline ends. The CDR3 loop spans 15 amino acids. Looked up from germline, CDR1 is SGHDT and CDR2 is YYEEEE. Method: immunoSEQ multiplex PCR; TCRdb's copy keeps in-frame clones and lacks some. The sample contains some 640,000 clones, around 87% of which appear only once. This same sample was also taken into another study, of human thymus T cells. That work contributes: Healthy Finnish infants undergoing corrective surgery for congenital heart defects were the donors. The source of the thymus tissue was resections taken during corrective heart surgery. V and J gene usage appeared biased in thymic and blood repertoires. What related research reported was that thymic repertoires overlapped highly among unrelated individuals.

This chain joins TRBV5-6 and TRBJ1-3; D is possibly TRBD1 (6 bases). This receptor was obtained from a boy in the first two years of life with a congenital heart defect. The sample comprised thymocytes. The CDR3 nucleotides read TGTGCCAGCAGCGCCAGCAGGGGCGGGGGAAACACCATATATTTT. Translation gives CASSASRGGGNTIYF. Filled out from reference TRBV5-6 and TRBJ1-3, the complete variable domain reads DAGVTQSPTHLIKTRGQQVTLRCSPKSGHDTVSWYQQALGQGPQFIFQYYEEEERQRGNFPDRFSGHQFPNYSSELNVNALLLGDSALYLCASSASRGGGNTIYFGEGSWLTVV.